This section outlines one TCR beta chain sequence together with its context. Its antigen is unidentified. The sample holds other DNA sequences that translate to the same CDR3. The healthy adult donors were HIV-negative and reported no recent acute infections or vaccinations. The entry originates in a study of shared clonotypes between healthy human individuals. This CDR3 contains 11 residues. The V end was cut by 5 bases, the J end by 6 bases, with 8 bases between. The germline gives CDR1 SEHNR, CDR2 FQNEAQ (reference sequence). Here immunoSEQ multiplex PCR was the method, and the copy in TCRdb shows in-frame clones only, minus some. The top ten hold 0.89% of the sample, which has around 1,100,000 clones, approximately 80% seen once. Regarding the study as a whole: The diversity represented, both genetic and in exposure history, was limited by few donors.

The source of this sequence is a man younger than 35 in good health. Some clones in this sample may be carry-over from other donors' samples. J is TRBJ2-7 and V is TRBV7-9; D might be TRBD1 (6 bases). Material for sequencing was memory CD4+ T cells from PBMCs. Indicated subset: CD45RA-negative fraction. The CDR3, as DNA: TGTGCCAGCAGCCCACAGGGCGAGCAGTACTTC. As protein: CASSPQGEQYF.